Below are 18 T cell receptor beta chains sequenced from a single sample in a study of blood T cell repertoires in COVID-19. Libraries were prepared by immunoSEQ multiplex PCR; TCRdb keeps only in-frame clonotypes and omits some of them. The sample records about 58,000 clones, approximately 87% being singletons. The sequenced sample was peripheral blood. The receptors were sampled from a man between 35 and 55 years old with active COVID-19.

This clone occurred once. This chain uses TRBV27 with TRBJ2-7; the match to TRBD2 covers 8 bases. This CDR3 comprises 15 residues. Losses at the gene ends were 2 bases for V and 2 bases for J; bases not matched to a gene: 5. CDR1 MNHEY and CDR2 SMNVEV come from the germline V gene (reference sequence). CDR3 nucleotides: TGTGCCAGCAGTTTAGCGGGAGGCCTCCCCTACGAGCAGTACTTC. Amino acid sequence: CASSLAGGLPYEQYF.

This clone was counted a single time. This chain joins TRBV19 and TRBJ2-1, with 14 bases matching TRBD2. V dropped 5 bases and J dropped 5; count of bases not matched to a gene: 8. Germline V gene lookup returns CDR1 LNHDA and CDR2 SQIVND (reference sequence). The CDR3 is 17 amino acids. CDR3 DNA sequence: TGTGCCAGTAGTCTAGGACTAGCGGGAGGATGGGACAATGAGCAGTTCTTC. Its protein is CASSLGLAGGWDNEQFF.

This sequence joins TRBV6-6 and TRBJ2-5; 8 nucleotides line up with TRBD1. Germline V gene sequence: CDR1 MNHNY, CDR2 SVGAGI (reference sequence). Unmatched junction bases numbered 9, after V lost 5 bases and J lost 4 bases. There are 15 residues in the CDR3. The CDR3 reads CASSPSGGLGETQYF. In DNA form, the CDR3 reads TGTGCCAGCAGTCCTTCAGGGGGCCTGGGAGAGACCCAGTACTTC.

This clone has just one count. The rearrangement uses TRBV3-1 (or the pseudogene TRBV3-2) and TRBJ1-1; 10 nucleotides align to TRBD1. CDR1 and CDR2 (germline): LGHDT, YNNKEL (reference sequence). This CDR3 is 16 amino acids long. The junction had 5 bases not matched to a gene; V was cut back by 4 bases and J by 0 bases. CDR3 sequence reads: CASSPTGGSMNTEAFF. The CDR3, as DNA: TGTGCCAGCAGCCCGACAGGGGGCTCGATGAACACTGAAGCTTTCTTT.

This rearrangement joins TRBV6-5 to TRBJ1-3; D uncertain. Looked up from germline, CDR1 is MNHEY and CDR2 is SVGAGI. V was clipped by 6 bases and J by 0 bases, with 12 bases between them. The CDR3 runs 15 residues. The CDR3 DNA sequence: TGTGCCAGCAGCACTGCCCCGTTCTCTGGAAACACCATATATTTT. Its translation is CASSTAPFSGNTIYF.

The V gene is TRBV11-2, the J gene TRBJ2-2; TRBD2 matches 10 bases. The V gene end was trimmed by 6 bases and the J gene end by 3 bases; junction bases not matched to a gene: 4. Germline V gives CDR1 SGHAT, CDR2 FQNNGV. The CDR3 loop spans 15 amino acids. Here the CDR3 DNA reads TGTGCCAGCAGACTCGGACTAGCGGACACCGGGGAGCTGTTTTTT. This encodes CASRLGLADTGELFF.

The CDR3 DNA is TGTGCCAGCAGTTACTCGAGGAGCGGGAGGGCCGCGGGCACAGATACGCAGTATTTT. This translates into CASSYSRSGRAAGTDTQYF. This chain joins TRBV6-7 and TRBJ2-3, with 10 bases aligning to TRBD2. TRBV6-7 is recorded as an ORF, its role being uncertain. The CDR3 consists of 19 residues. The J segment lost 1 base and the V segment lost 0 bases, leaving 10 bases of the junction unmatched.

The sample holds one count of this clone. The chain has TRBV2 and TRBJ2-1; TRBD2 aligns across 10 bases. Germline V gene sequence: CDR1 SNHLY, CDR2 FYNNEI. Trimming took 4 bases from V and 9 from J; bases not matched to a gene: 12. The CDR3 totals 16 residues. CDR3 protein: CASSGVSGRARFEQFF. The CDR3 DNA reads as TGTGCCAGCAGTGGAGTAAGCGGGAGGGCCAGGTTTGAGCAGTTCTTC.

The chain links TRBV11-2 to TRBJ2-1; tentative D call: TRBD2 (6 bases). This CDR3 has 15 residues. The V end was cut by 1 base, the J end by 1 base, with 8 bases between. Per germline, CDR1 SGHAT and CDR2 FQNNGV. The DNA for the CDR3 is TGTGCCAGCAGCTTAGGGGAGGTATCCTACAATGAGCAGTTCTTC. Translating it yields CASSLGEVSYNEQFF.

V gene TRBV11-3 combines with J gene TRBJ2-1, with TRBD1 identical over 7 bases. The CDR3 consists of 15 residues. Trimming at V came to 5 bases and at J to 7 bases, leaving 11 bases not matched to a gene. Per germline, CDR1 SGHNT and CDR2 YENEEA. This chain's CDR3 is CASSIHSLRGNEQFF. CDR3 nucleotide sequence: TGTGCCAGCAGCATCCACAGCCTCAGGGGGAATGAGCAGTTCTTC.

This clone was found once. The V and J genes are TRBV29-1 and TRBJ1-1; the D gene is possibly TRBD1 (5 bases). The V and J ends lost 7 bases and 4 bases respectively, with 19 bases between them. The CDR3 extends over 14 amino acids. Germline CDR1 and CDR2: SQVTM and ANQGSEA. Here the CDR3 DNA reads TGCAGCGGGGGACTAAAGCAAAGGGGCACTGAAGCTTTCTTT. It is translated as CSGGLKQRGTEAFF.

The chain is built from TRBV5-5 and TRBJ1-1; the D is unclear. This CDR3 spans 14 amino acids. From germline, CDR1 is SGHKS and CDR2 YYEKEE (reference sequence). V gave up 3 bases and J gave up 1 base, with 10 bases separating them. CDR3 protein: CASSSQVGNTEAFF. DNA for the CDR3: TGTGCCAGCAGCTCCCAGGTCGGGAACACTGAAGCTTTCTTT.

V gene TRBV2 combines with J gene TRBJ2-7; TRBD2 is a possible D gene (6 bases). The CDR3 length is 13 residues. The V end was cut by 7 bases, the J end by 2 bases, with 12 bases between. Per germline, CDR1 SNHLY and CDR2 FYNNEI. CDR3 amino acids: CASKRGFAYEQYF. In DNA form, the CDR3 reads TGTGCCAGCAAACGGGGGTTTGCCTACGAGCAGTACTTC. The full variable domain, rest sourced from reference TRBV2 and TRBJ2-7, is EPEVTQTPSHQVTQMGQEVILRCVPISNHLYFYWYRQILGQKVEFLVSFYNNEISEKSEIFDDQFSVERPDGSNFTLKIRSTKLEDSAMYFCASKRGFAYEQYFGPGTRLTVT.

The chain combines TRBV3-1 (or the pseudogene TRBV3-2) with TRBJ2-7; the match to TRBD2 covers 9 bases. Germline-derived CDR1 and CDR2 are LGHDT and YNNKEL (reference sequence). This CDR3 is 19 amino acids long. Losses at the gene ends were 3 bases for V and 0 bases for J; bases not matched to a gene: 15. This chain's CDR3 is CASSQYLRASGVSSYEQYF. CDR3 in DNA: TGTGCCAGCAGCCAGTACCTAAGGGCTAGCGGGGTGAGCTCCTACGAGCAGTACTTC.

The genes are TRBV6-5 and TRBJ2-3; D possibly corresponds to TRBD1 (5 bases). In germline, CDR1 is MNHEY, CDR2 SVGAGI. The CDR3 contains 13 residues. With 5 bases removed from V and 4 bases from J, the gap between germline ends came to 10 bases. The CDR3 protein is CASSTTGADTQYF. CDR3 sequence (DNA): TGTGCCAGCAGTACTACAGGTGCAGATACGCAGTATTTT.

This chain uses TRBV7-9 with TRBJ1-3; D remains ambiguous. Germline CDR1 is SEHNR and CDR2 is FQNEAQ (reference sequence). V was trimmed by 3 bases and J by 0 bases, leaving 9 bases between them. This CDR3 is built from 15 residues. For the CDR3, the DNA is TGTGCCAGCAGCTTTCGGGGAACCTCTGGAAACACCATATATTTT. It specifies CASSFRGTSGNTIYF.

This chain joins TRBV28 and TRBJ2-7; maybe TRBD2 (6 bases). The CDR3 runs to 15 residues. The germline gives CDR1 MDHEN, CDR2 SYDVKM. The V end was cut by 8 bases, the J end by 1 base, with 18 bases between. The CDR3 nucleotides read TGTGCCAGCTCCCGAGCGGGCGGTTTTTCCTACGAGCAGTACTTC. Encoded protein: CASSRAGGFSYEQYF. The full variable domain, its missing parts supplied by reference TRBV28 and TRBJ2-7, is DVKVTQSSRYLVKRTGEKVFLECVQDMDHENMFWYRQDPGLGLRLIYFSYDVKMKEKGDIPEGYSVSREKKERFSLILESASTNQTSMYLCASSRAGGFSYEQYFGPGTRLTVT.

The rearrangement uses TRBV4-1 and TRBJ1-2; 11 nucleotides line up with TRBD1. From germline, CDR1 is MGHRA and CDR2 YSYEKL. The CDR3 is 17 amino acids. V trimming: 2 bases; J trimming: 4 bases; junction bases outside the gene matches: 9. As DNA, the CDR3 is TGCGCCAGCAGCCAACCGGACAGGGGGCGCCCCGTCTATGGCTACACCTTC. Its protein is CASSQPDRGRPVYGYTF.